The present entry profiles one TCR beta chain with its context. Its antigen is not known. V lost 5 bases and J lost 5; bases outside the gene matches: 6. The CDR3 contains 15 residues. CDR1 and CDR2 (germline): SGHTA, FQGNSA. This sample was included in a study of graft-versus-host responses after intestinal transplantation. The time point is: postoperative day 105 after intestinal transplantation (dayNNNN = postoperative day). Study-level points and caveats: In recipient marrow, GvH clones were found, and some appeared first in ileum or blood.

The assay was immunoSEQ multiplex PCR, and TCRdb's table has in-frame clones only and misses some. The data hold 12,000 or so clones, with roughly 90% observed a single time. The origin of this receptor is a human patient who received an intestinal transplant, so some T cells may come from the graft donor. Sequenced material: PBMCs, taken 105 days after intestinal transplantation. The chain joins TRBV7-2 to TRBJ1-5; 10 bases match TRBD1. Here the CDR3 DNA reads TGTGCCAGCAGCCCCGTGACAGGGGGCTATCAGCCCCAGCATTTT. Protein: CASSPVTGGYQPQHF.